This is a list of T cell receptor beta chains from one sample in a study of shared clonotypes between healthy human individuals. Assay used: immunoSEQ multiplex PCR; TCRdb lists only in-frame clones, some missing. This sample has about 2.1 million clones, with 93% found just once. Sequenced material: naive CD8+ T cells from PBMCs. The receptors shown here come from a man aged 18 to 30 in good health. Some clones in this sample may be carry-over from other donors' samples. CDR3s include the opening cysteine and the closing phenylalanine or tryptophan. The D gene is left open where the match is weak. Rows may omit the clone size; those that give it use once, few, many or a size class.

V	D	size	J	CDR3	DNA
TRBV10-3	TRBD2	-	TRBJ2-1	CAISASSGREWVEQFF	TGTGCCATCAGTGCCTCTAGCGGGAGGGAATGGGTTGAGCAGTTCTTC
TRBV7-9	-	once	TRBJ2-5	CASIPRGIPETQYF	TGTGCCAGCATCCCCCGCGGGATCCCGGAGACCCAGTACTTC
TRBV29-1	TRBD1	once	TRBJ1-2	CSVRGGWMDGYTF	TGCAGCGTTCGAGGGGGCTGGATGGATGGCTACACCTTC
TRBV11-2	-	-	TRBJ2-1	CASSSGLSSYNEQFF	TGTGCCAGCAGCTCGGGTCTAAGCTCCTACAATGAGCAGTTCTTC
TRBV6-6	TRBD1	-	TRBJ2-7	CASSRQGPLGGEQYF	TGTGCCAGCAGCCGACAGGGGCCTCTGGGGGGCGAGCAGTACTTC
TRBV11-2	TRBD2	-	TRBJ2-7	CASSYSGTMNYEQYF	TGTGCCAGCAGCTATTCCGGGACTATGAACTACGAGCAGTACTTC
TRBV7-9	TRBD1	-	TRBJ1-3	CASSTHPFTGAGNTIYF	TGTGCCAGCAGCACTCACCCCTTCACAGGGGCCGGAAACACCATATATTTT
TRBV18	-	-	TRBJ2-7	CASSPPVLGPWEQYF	TGTGCCAGCTCACCACCGGTACTAGGGCCCTGGGAGCAGTACTTC
TRBV27	-	-	TRBJ1-4	CASSVSEGLGKLFF	TGTGCCAGCAGTGTGTCAGAGGGGTTGGGAAAACTGTTTTTT
TRBV2	TRBD1	-	TRBJ1-3	CASSDSRQGATGNTIYF	TGTGCCAGCAGCGATTCCCGACAGGGGGCTACTGGAAACACCATATATTTT
TRBV10-3	-	-	TRBJ1-1	CAISDPGANTEAFF	TGTGCCATCAGTGATCCGGGGGCGAACACTGAAGCTTTCTTT
TRBV27	-	-	TRBJ2-7	CASSLGEVGEQYF	TGTGCCAGCAGTTTAGGGGAAGTTGGCGAGCAGTACTTC
TRBV19	-	-	TRBJ2-7	CASTHRAVTSYEQYF	TGTGCCAGTACCCATCGGGCAGTAACCTCCTACGAGCAGTACTTC
TRBV28	TRBD2	-	TRBJ2-1	CASRTAGGNNEQFF	TGTGCCAGCAGAACAGCGGGAGGTAACAATGAGCAGTTCTTC
TRBV6-6	TRBD2	-	TRBJ2-7	CASSYAGLETYEQYF	TGTGCCAGCAGTTACGCGGGACTAGAGACCTACGAGCAGTACTTC
TRBV27	TRBD2	-	TRBJ2-7	CASSLASGYEQYF	TGTGCCAGCAGTCTCGCTAGCGGCTACGAGCAGTACTTC
TRBV2	-	-	TRBJ1-1	CASRPWTASNTEAFF	TGTGCCAGCAGGCCGTGGACAGCTAGCAACACTGAAGCTTTCTTT
TRBV9	-	-	TRBJ2-1	CASSVAEASYNEQFF	TGTGCCAGCAGCGTAGCTGAAGCTTCCTACAATGAGCAGTTCTTC
TRBV6-5	-	-	TRBJ1-6	CASSYGESPLHF	TGTGCCAGCAGTTACGGAGAATCACCCCTCCACTTT
TRBV27	TRBD1	-	TRBJ1-3	CASSPSQGETGNTIYF	TGTGCCAGCAGTCCCTCACAGGGGGAGACCGGAAACACCATATATTTT
TRBV27	TRBD2	-	TRBJ2-1	CASSLGLAGNEQFF	TGTGCCAGCAGTCTGGGACTAGCGGGGAATGAGCAGTTCTTC
TRBV28	-	-	TRBJ2-3	CASAASTDTQYF	TGTGCCAGCGCCGCCAGCACAGATACGCAGTATTTT
TRBV28	TRBD2	-	TRBJ2-7	CASRLAGAPEQYF	TGTGCCAGCAGACTAGCGGGAGCTCCCGAGCAGTACTTC
TRBV7-2	TRBD1	-	TRBJ2-7	CASSSPGQGIDEQYF	TGTGCCAGCAGCTCCCCTGGACAGGGCATTGACGAGCAGTACTTC
TRBV9	TRBD2	-	TRBJ2-1	CASSAPSAGDSYNEQFF	TGTGCCAGCAGCGCCCCCTCCGCGGGGGACTCCTACAATGAGCAGTTCTTC
TRBV2	-	once	TRBJ2-7	CASILGVDGEQYF	TGTGCCAGCATATTGGGGGTGGATGGCGAGCAGTACTTC
TRBV4-3	-	-	TRBJ1-2	CASSQSPTGLANYGYTF	TGCGCCAGCAGCCAAAGTCCGACAGGTTTAGCTAACTATGGCTACACCTTC
TRBV6-1	-	-	TRBJ2-7	CASSEKLPYEQYF	TGTGCCAGCAGTGAAAAATTACCCTACGAGCAGTACTTC
TRBV27	-	-	TRBJ1-3	CASSFQGTIYF	TGTGCCAGCAGTTTTCAAGGCACCATATATTTT
TRBV27	-	-	TRBJ2-7	CASNGVRGRFGYEQYF	TGTGCCAGCAATGGGGTACGAGGCCGTTTTGGCTACGAGCAGTACTTC
TRBV27	TRBD1	-	TRBJ2-1	CASSLSRTGVPYNEQFF	TGTGCCAGCAGTTTGTCACGGACAGGGGTCCCCTACAATGAGCAGTTCTTC
TRBV5-1	TRBD1	-	TRBJ2-2	CASSPGTGNTGELFF	TGCGCCAGCAGCCCCGGGACAGGGAACACCGGGGAGCTGTTTTTT
TRBV4-1	TRBD1	-	TRBJ2-5	CASSQLPGQGVMTQYF	TGCGCCAGCAGCCAACTCCCCGGGCAGGGGGTAATGACCCAGTACTTC
TRBV6-6	-	-	TRBJ2-7	CASGPRYEQYF	TGTGCCAGCGGGCCCCGTTACGAGCAGTACTTC
TRBV19	TRBD1	-	TRBJ1-1	CASSIGWGQEQLNTEAFF	TGTGCCAGTAGTATAGGATGGGGACAGGAGCAATTGAACACTGAAGCTTTCTTT
TRBV10-3	TRBD2	-	TRBJ2-1	CAVRGDSGSYNEQFF	TGTGCCGTTCGAGGGGATAGCGGGTCTTACAATGAGCAGTTCTTC
TRBV27	-	-	TRBJ1-1	CASTPVGGSAFF	TGTGCCAGCACCCCTGTGGGGGGGTCGGCTTTCTTT
TRBV6-5	-	-	TRBJ2-3	CASSYSISEWDTQYF	TGTGCCAGCAGTTACTCAATCTCTGAGTGGGATACGCAGTATTTT
TRBV11-1	TRBD1	-	TRBJ2-5	CASSLGDRGEETQYF	TGTGCCAGCAGCTTAGGGGACAGGGGAGAAGAGACCCAGTACTTC
TRBV5-6	-	-	TRBJ1-6	CASSLHPGPSSPLHF	TGTGCCAGCAGCTTGCATCCGGGACCGAGTTCACCCCTCCACTTT
TRBV19	-	-	TRBJ1-1	CAIEGSPNTEAFF	TGTGCCATCGAGGGGAGTCCGAACACTGAAGCTTTCTTT
TRBV4-3	-	-	TRBJ2-1	CASSHTRGPHEQFF	TGCGCCAGCAGCCATACACGGGGACCTCATGAGCAGTTCTTC
TRBV4-3	TRBD2	-	TRBJ2-1	CASSQNGLAGAGNEQFF	TGCGCCAGCAGCCAGAATGGACTAGCGGGAGCCGGCAATGAGCAGTTCTTC
TRBV7-2	-	-	TRBJ1-1	CASSLGGASEAFF	TGTGCCAGCAGCTTAGGGGGGGCCAGTGAAGCTTTCTTT
TRBV19	-	-	TRBJ2-4	CASSIEATGNIQYF	TGTGCCAGTAGTATAGAGGCGACAGGCAACATTCAGTACTTC
TRBV9	-	-	TRBJ2-1	CASSVAESSYNEQFF	TGTGCCAGCAGCGTAGCGGAAAGCTCCTACAATGAGCAGTTCTTC
TRBV27	-	-	TRBJ2-3	CASSGIGTQYF	TGTGCCAGCAGTGGCATCGGTACGCAGTATTTT
TRBV18	-	-	TRBJ2-1	CASSRLTISNEQFF	TGTGCCAGCTCACGCCTTACTATTTCCAATGAGCAGTTCTTC
TRBV27	TRBD1	-	TRBJ1-2	CASSTRGQPYGYTF	TGTGCCAGCAGTACAAGGGGACAGCCCTATGGCTACACCTTC
TRBV15	-	-	TRBJ1-1	CATGGMGAQDEAFF	TGTGCCACCGGGGGGATGGGGGCGCAGGATGAAGCTTTCTTT